This is a list of T cell receptor beta chains from one sample in a study of cytomegalovirus exposure and HLA in healthy donors. Profiled with immunoSEQ multiplex PCR; TCRdb holds only in-frame clones, not every one. The sample has roughly 250,000 clones, approximately 87% seen once. Sequenced: PBMCs. Every receptor here comes from a man younger than 30 in good health and CMV-seronegative. Both conserved end residues are part of each CDR3. A D gene is named only where the DNA matches it firmly. Expanded clones are given a class, and other clones once, few, many or no size at all.

j_call: TRBJ1-2; v_call: TRBV4-1; d_call: NA; clone_size: NA; cdr3_nt: TGCGCCAGCAGCCAAGATAGTTCTTCGTCGACAGGCGAATACTACACCTTC; cdr3_aa: CASSQDSSSSTGEYYTF
j_call: TRBJ2-1; v_call: TRBV19; d_call: TRBD2; clone_size: NA; cdr3_nt: TGTGCCAGTAGTATAGCGGGACTAGCGGGTGGGGAGCAGTTCTTC; cdr3_aa: CASSIAGLAGGEQFF
j_call: TRBJ2-5; v_call: TRBV7-2; d_call: NA; clone_size: NA; cdr3_nt: TGTGCCAGCAGGCTGCCGACACAAGAGACCCAGTACTTC; cdr3_aa: CASRLPTQETQYF
j_call: TRBJ2-3; v_call: TRBV30; d_call: NA; clone_size: once; cdr3_nt: TGTGCCTTGGGGAGGGGGGCCCACACAGATACGCAGTATTTT; cdr3_aa: CALGRGAHTDTQYF
j_call: TRBJ1-1; v_call: TRBV27; d_call: NA; clone_size: NA; cdr3_nt: TGTGCCAGCAGTTTATCGCCGAGGGGGACCACTGAAGCTTTCTTT; cdr3_aa: CASSLSPRGTTEAFF
j_call: TRBJ2-6; v_call: TRBV27; d_call: NA; clone_size: NA; cdr3_nt: TGTGCCAGCAGGCTACAGAACTCTGGGGCCAACGTCCTGACTTTC; cdr3_aa: CASRLQNSGANVLTF
j_call: TRBJ1-6; v_call: TRBV27; d_call: NA; clone_size: NA; cdr3_nt: TGTGCCAGCAGTTCGACACTGGGTAGATCACCCCTCCACTTT; cdr3_aa: CASSSTLGRSPLHF
j_call: TRBJ1-1; v_call: TRBV9; d_call: TRBD1; clone_size: NA; cdr3_nt: TGTGCCAGCAGCGCAGGGGGAATGAACACTGAAGCTTTCTTT; cdr3_aa: CASSAGGMNTEAFF
j_call: TRBJ1-4; v_call: TRBV2; d_call: TRBD1; clone_size: NA; cdr3_nt: TGTGCCAGCAGCCTACAGGGGGCAGCTAATGAAAAACTGTTTTTT; cdr3_aa: CASSLQGAANEKLFF
j_call: TRBJ2-7; v_call: TRBV2; d_call: TRBD1; clone_size: NA; cdr3_nt: TGTGCCAGCAGTGAAGCGGACAGGGAGTACTTC; cdr3_aa: CASSEADREYF
j_call: TRBJ1-1; v_call: TRBV28; d_call: NA; clone_size: few; cdr3_nt: TGTGCCAGCCGAGGGAGGGCCAACACTGAAGCTTTCTTT; cdr3_aa: CASRGRANTEAFF
j_call: TRBJ1-2; v_call: TRBV28; d_call: NA; clone_size: NA; cdr3_nt: TGTGCCAGCACAGTTCCAGGGGCAGGTGGCTACACCTTC; cdr3_aa: CASTVPGAGGYTF
j_call: TRBJ1-4; v_call: TRBV27; d_call: NA; clone_size: NA; cdr3_nt: TGTGCCAGCAGTTTATCGGGCTGGAATGAAAAACTGTTTTTT; cdr3_aa: CASSLSGWNEKLFF
j_call: TRBJ2-3; v_call: TRBV6-5; d_call: NA; clone_size: NA; cdr3_nt: TGTGCCAGCAGTTATGGGCTTCGCGGAGGTACGCAGTATTTT; cdr3_aa: CASSYGLRGGTQYF
j_call: TRBJ2-5; v_call: TRBV27; d_call: TRBD2; clone_size: NA; cdr3_nt: TGTGCCAGCAGTCACTGGGAGGGTAGCGGAGAGACCCAGTACTTC; cdr3_aa: CASSHWEGSGETQYF
j_call: TRBJ2-7; v_call: TRBV5-5; d_call: NA; clone_size: few; cdr3_nt: TGTGCCAGCAGCTCTGCGGCCGGGGGTGTGGACGAGCAGTACTTC; cdr3_aa: CASSSAAGGVDEQYF
j_call: TRBJ2-4; v_call: TRBV11-2; d_call: TRBD2; clone_size: NA; cdr3_nt: TGTGCCAGCAGCTTGAGCGGGACCAAAAACATTCAGTACTTC; cdr3_aa: CASSLSGTKNIQYF
j_call: TRBJ2-4; v_call: TRBV29-1; d_call: TRBD1; clone_size: once; cdr3_nt: TGCAGCGTTGAAGATAGGACAGGGGGCTATCCCATTCAGTACTTC; cdr3_aa: CSVEDRTGGYPIQYF
j_call: TRBJ2-7; v_call: TRBV25-1; d_call: TRBD2; clone_size: NA; cdr3_nt: TGTGCCAGCAGTGACCCCCGGACTAGCACTTACGAGCAGTACTTC; cdr3_aa: CASSDPRTSTYEQYF
j_call: TRBJ2-3; v_call: TRBV25-1; d_call: NA; clone_size: NA; cdr3_nt: TGTGCCAGCAGTGAACCCCGCGGTGTGGCAAGGGATACGCAGTATTTT; cdr3_aa: CASSEPRGVARDTQYF
j_call: TRBJ1-2; v_call: TRBV11-2; d_call: NA; clone_size: few; cdr3_nt: TGTGCCAGCAGCCCGGAACAGGGTATATCTGGCTACACCTTC; cdr3_aa: CASSPEQGISGYTF
j_call: TRBJ1-1; v_call: TRBV10-3; d_call: TRBD1; clone_size: once; cdr3_nt: TGTGCCATCAGCGAGACAGGGCCAACTGAAGCTTTCTTT; cdr3_aa: CAISETGPTEAFF
j_call: TRBJ2-3; v_call: TRBV11-2; d_call: TRBD2; clone_size: NA; cdr3_nt: TGTGCCAGCAGCTTTAGCGGGGCAACAGATACGCAGTATTTT; cdr3_aa: CASSFSGATDTQYF
j_call: TRBJ2-5; v_call: TRBV19; d_call: NA; clone_size: NA; cdr3_nt: TGTGCCAGTAGTATGGTTCCGGCGGAAGAGACCCAGTACTTC; cdr3_aa: CASSMVPAEETQYF
j_call: TRBJ1-4; v_call: TRBV4-3; d_call: NA; clone_size: NA; cdr3_nt: TGCGCCAGCAGCCGCAAACACGGACCCCGGAAGGGGGATGAAAAACTGTTTTTT; cdr3_aa: CASSRKHGPRKGDEKLFF
j_call: TRBJ1-5; v_call: TRBV2; d_call: NA; clone_size: NA; cdr3_nt: TGTGCCAGCAGTGACAGGGCGACTCAGCCCCAGCATTTT; cdr3_aa: CASSDRATQPQHF
j_call: TRBJ2-7; v_call: TRBV5-5; d_call: NA; clone_size: NA; cdr3_nt: TGTGCCAGCAGCCTATCTTGGCCAGTAAGAGGTTCCGAGCAGTACTTC; cdr3_aa: CASSLSWPVRGSEQYF
j_call: TRBJ1-6; v_call: TRBV11-2; d_call: NA; clone_size: once; cdr3_nt: TGTGCCAGCAGCTTAGCCCAGGGTTCCTATAATTCACCCCTCCACTTT; cdr3_aa: CASSLAQGSYNSPLHF
j_call: TRBJ2-2; v_call: TRBV5-4; d_call: TRBD2; clone_size: NA; cdr3_nt: TGTGCCAGCAGTCTTGGGACTAGCGGGAGGGACACCGGGGAGCTGTTTTTT; cdr3_aa: CASSLGTSGRDTGELFF
j_call: TRBJ1-5; v_call: TRBV27; d_call: NA; clone_size: once; cdr3_nt: TGTGCCAGCAGTTTACTCGGGGAGGATGGTTCCCAGCCCCAGCATTTT; cdr3_aa: CASSLLGEDGSQPQHF
j_call: TRBJ1-6; v_call: TRBV18; d_call: TRBD1; clone_size: NA; cdr3_nt: TGTGCCAGCTCACCACCCCTTACAGGGGGATCACCCCTCCACTTT; cdr3_aa: CASSPPLTGGSPLHF
j_call: TRBJ1-5; v_call: TRBV5-6; d_call: NA; clone_size: NA; cdr3_nt: TGTGCCAGCAGCTTAGCGGAATATAGCAATCAGCCCCAGCATTTT; cdr3_aa: CASSLAEYSNQPQHF
j_call: TRBJ2-1; v_call: TRBV18; d_call: TRBD2; clone_size: NA; cdr3_nt: TGTGCCAGCTCACAAGGGCTAGCGGGGGTTACGAATGAGCAGTTCTTC; cdr3_aa: CASSQGLAGVTNEQFF
j_call: TRBJ2-1; v_call: TRBV2; d_call: TRBD2; clone_size: NA; cdr3_nt: TGTGCCAGTAATAAGCGGGGGGGCGATGAGCAGTTCTTC; cdr3_aa: CASNKRGGDEQFF
j_call: TRBJ2-5; v_call: TRBV5-1; d_call: TRBD1; clone_size: NA; cdr3_nt: TGCGCCAGCAGTTCGGGACAGCTTCAAGAGACCCAGTACTTC; cdr3_aa: CASSSGQLQETQYF
j_call: TRBJ2-5; v_call: TRBV5-4; d_call: NA; clone_size: NA; cdr3_nt: TGTGCCAGCAGCCCCGGGACTGGACAAGAGACCCAGTACTTC; cdr3_aa: CASSPGTGQETQYF
j_call: TRBJ1-2; v_call: TRBV6-4; d_call: TRBD1; clone_size: NA; cdr3_nt: TGTGCCAGCAGTTCAGGGGGTGGCTACACCTTC; cdr3_aa: CASSSGGGYTF
j_call: TRBJ1-1; v_call: TRBV7-2; d_call: NA; clone_size: NA; cdr3_nt: TGTGCCAGCAGCTCTCGGGACGGGAGAGCTTTCTTT; cdr3_aa: CASSSRDGRAFF
j_call: TRBJ2-7; v_call: TRBV27; d_call: NA; clone_size: once; cdr3_nt: TGTGCCAGCAGTTTCCCAGGGCGGGAGCAGTACTTC; cdr3_aa: CASSFPGREQYF